These 10 T cell receptor beta chains were sequenced from one sample in a study of regulatory T cells in long-lasting Graves disease. As for time point: persistent/refractory GD, antithyroid drugs over 5 years with positive TRAb. The TCR library was made from RNA that had been extracted from PBMCs in TRIzol. The TCR beta library used iRepertoire HTBI primers with Arm-PCR amplification of CDR3. Each CDR3 protein is one row after TCRdb ran MiXCR on the multiplex PCR reads. The data hold roughly 360,000 distinct CDR3 sequences, with more than 20% observed a single time. The source material was peripheral blood mononuclear cells (PBMCs), sampled when the disease was refractory, from a patient treated with antithyroid drugs. These receptors came from a woman aged 40 to 55 with Graves disease.

This clonotype was counted only a few times. The rearrangement uses TRBV27 and TRBJ1-5, with 7 bases lining up with TRBD1. The CDR3 is 15 amino acids. V was pared by 6 bases and J by 9 bases, with 14 bases of the junction left unmatched. Germline CDR1 MNHEY, CDR2 SMNVEV (reference sequence). The CDR3 is CASSRTGGGLGPQHF. The CDR3 coding sequence is TGTGCCAGCAGCAGGACAGGCGGGGGCTTGGGGCCCCAGCATTTT.

To note about this clonotype: This may come from a read error, since a much larger clone is one base off. The chain recombines TRBV24-1 with TRBJ2-7, with 9 positions matching TRBD1. The CDR3 extends over 17 amino acids. The germline CDR1 and CDR2 sequences are KGHDR and SFDVKD. Here the CDR3 DNA reads TGTGCCACCAGTGATCAGTCCGATGGACAGGGGACCTACCAGCAGTACTTC. Amino acid sequence: CATSDQSDGQGTYQQYF.

This clonotype was recorded a few times. This chain connects TRBV7-2 to TRBJ2-7; 13 positions match TRBD2. Germline loops: CDR1 SGHTA, CDR2 FQGNSA. This CDR3 region has 16 residues. V trimming: 0 bases; J trimming: 6 bases; junction bases outside the gene matches: 5. The CDR3 nucleotides read TGTGCCAGCAGCTTAGCGGGACTAGCGGGATCCGTCGAGCAGTACTTC. Residues: CASSLAGLAGSVEQYF. The whole variable domain, remainder taken from reference TRBV7-2 and TRBJ2-7, is GAGVSQSPSNKVTEKGKDVELRCDPISGHTALYWYRQSLGQGLEFLIYFQGNSAPDKSGLPSDRFSAERTGGSVSTLTIQRTQQEDSAVYLCASSLAGLAGSVEQYFGPGTRLTVT.

A few counts support this clonotype. A much larger clone differs by one base, so this may be a read error. The conserved phenylalanine or tryptophan is not found at the CDR3 terminus, so this likely reflects a read error. This chain uses TRBV11-2 with TRBJ1-2; 7 nucleotides match TRBD1. This CDR3 contains 14 residues. After removal of 4 bases from V and 3 bases from J, the junction contained 5 bases not matched to a gene. Looked up from germline, CDR1 is SGHAT and CDR2 is FQNNGV. CDR3 region: CASSSVTGYYGYTL. The DNA of the CDR3 is TGTGCCAGCAGCTCAGTGACAGGGTACTATGGCTACACCCTC.

This clonotype was seen ten or more times. V usage is TRBV7-8 and J usage is TRBJ1-5, with TRBD1 identical over 7 bases. The CDR3 is made up of 16 amino acids. Trimming removed 1 base from V and 4 bases from J; junction bases left unmatched: 7. From germline, CDR1 is SGHVS and CDR2 FQNEAQ. CDR3 sequence reads: CASSLGRRGPNQPQHF. For the CDR3, the DNA is TGTGCCAGCAGCTTAGGGAGAAGGGGGCCTAATCAGCCCCAGCATTTT.

This clonotype was detected ten times or more. The gene calls are TRBV19 and TRBJ1-1, with 10 nucleotides matching TRBD1. The CDR3 totals 17 residues. V dropped 5 bases and J dropped 4; count of bases not matched to a gene: 13. CDR1 is LNHDA, CDR2 SQIVND, per germline (reference sequence). The CDR3 nucleotides read TGTGCCAGTAGTTCTTCATTCCTCCGGGACAGGGGCACTGAAGCTTTCTTT. This codes for CASSSSFLRDRGTEAFF.

The chain has TRBV19 and TRBJ1-5; D gene unclear. The V end was cut by 4 bases, the J end by 1 base, with 14 bases between. Germline CDR1 reads LNHDA; CDR2 reads SQIVND (reference sequence). The CDR3 length is 16 residues. CDR3 region: CASSKRTTLSNQPQHF. CDR3 DNA: TGTGCCAGTAGTAAAAGGACCACCCTGAGCAATCAGCCCCAGCATTTT.

This clonotype was seen repeatedly, ten times or more. The chain is built from TRBV27 and TRBJ1-1, with a weak D call TRBD1 (6 bases). Germline lookup yields CDR1 MNHEY and CDR2 SMNVEV (reference sequence). Deletions cut 3 bases from V and 8 bases from J, with 16 bases between. This CDR3 is built from 14 residues. This CDR3 reads CASSFATGIGEAFF. Written as DNA, the CDR3 is TGTGCCAGCAGTTTCGCGACAGGAATAGGGGAAGCTTTCTTT.

The V gene is TRBV18, the J gene TRBJ2-5; 11 bases match TRBD2. This CDR3 is built from 15 residues. The germline gives CDR1 KGHSH, CDR2 LQKENI. V lost 6 bases to trimming and J lost 2 bases; unmatched junction nucleotides: 5. Written as DNA, the CDR3 is TGTGCCAGCTCGCTGACTAGCGGGAAGCAAGAGACCCAGTACTTC. It translates to CASSLTSGKQETQYF.

This clonotype was detected a few times. This chain links TRBV7-9 with TRBJ2-5; perhaps D is TRBD1 or TRBD2 (6 bases each). The end of the DNA is better explained by TRBJ2-7, so the J call may be wrong. CDR1 and CDR2 from the germline V gene are SEHNR and FQNEAQ (reference sequence). The CDR3 contains 14 residues. CDR3 region: CASSPPRGPAEQYF. CDR3 DNA sequence: TGTGCCAGCAGCCCCCCCCGGGGGCCGGCCGAGCAGTACTTC.